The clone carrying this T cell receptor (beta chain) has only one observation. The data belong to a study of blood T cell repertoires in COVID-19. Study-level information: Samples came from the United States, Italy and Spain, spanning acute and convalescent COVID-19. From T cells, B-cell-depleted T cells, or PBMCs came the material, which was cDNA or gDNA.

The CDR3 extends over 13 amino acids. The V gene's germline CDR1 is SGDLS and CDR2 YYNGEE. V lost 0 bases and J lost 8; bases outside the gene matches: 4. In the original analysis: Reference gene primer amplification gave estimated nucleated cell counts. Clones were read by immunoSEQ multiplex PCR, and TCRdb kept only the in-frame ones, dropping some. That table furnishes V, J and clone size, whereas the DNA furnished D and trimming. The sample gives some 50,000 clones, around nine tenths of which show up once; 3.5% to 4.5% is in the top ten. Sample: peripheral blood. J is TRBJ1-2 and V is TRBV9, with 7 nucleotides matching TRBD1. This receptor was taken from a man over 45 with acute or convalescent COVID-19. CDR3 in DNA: TGTGCCAGCAGCGTAGCTCAAGGGGGCGGCTACACCTTC. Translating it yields CASSVAQGGGYTF.